A single sample gave rise to the 19 T cell receptor beta chains below, sequenced in a study of PD-1 blockade in classical Hodgkin lymphoma. Brentuximab vedotin exposure varied among the patients, all of whom had relapsed after autologous stem cell transplantation. Sequencing used immunoSEQ multiplex PCR; TCRdb keeps in-frame clones, though not all of them. The data show tens of thousands of clones, roughly 90% seen once. The source material was peripheral blood mononuclear cells (PBMCs), sampled at baseline. Receptor source: a human donor with classical Hodgkin lymphoma.

This clone was seen more than once but under ten times. The chain links TRBV11-1 to TRBJ2-1; possibly TRBD1 for D (6 bases). The germline gives CDR1 SGHAT, CDR2 FQDESV (reference sequence). This CDR3 is 16 amino acids long. Trimming pared 4 bases from V and 2 bases from J, leaving 15 bases between. The CDR3 region has the DNA TGTGCCAGCAGCTCGGTCCGGGACACGACCTACAATGAGCAGTTCTTC. This encodes CASSSVRDTTYNEQFF.

The V call is TRBV5-1, the J call TRBJ2-5; tentatively, D is TRBD2 (6 bases). This CDR3 is built from 15 residues. The V gene's germline CDR1 is SGHRS and CDR2 YFSETQ. V was trimmed by 3 bases and J by 10 bases, leaving 22 bases between them. For the CDR3, the DNA is TGCGCCAGCAGCTGGAAAGCGAGAGGATGGGAGGACCAGTACTTC. Its translation: CASSWKARGWEDQYF.

The V call is TRBV14, the J call TRBJ2-7, with D perhaps TRBD2 (5 bases). The CDR3 consists of 14 residues. The V gene's germline CDR1 is SGHDN and CDR2 FVKESK. Trimming left V 5 bases short and J 7 bases short, with 18 bases between. CDR3 nucleotides: TGTGCCAGCAGCTTATTAGACTCCTCGGGGGAGCAGTACTTC. Encoded protein: CASSLLDSSGEQYF. Variable domain in full (rest from reference TRBV14 and TRBJ2-7): EAGVTQFPSHSVIEKGQTVTLRCDPISGHDNLYWYRRVMGKEIKFLLHFVKESKQDESGMPNNRFLAERTGGTYSTLKVQPAELEDSGVYFCASSLLDSSGEQYFGPGTRLTVT.

V usage is TRBV5-1 and J usage is TRBJ2-5; TRBD2 matches at 9 bases. With 4 bases clipped from V and 3 bases from J, the junction kept 4 bases outside the gene matches. The V gene's germline CDR1 is SGHRS and CDR2 YFSETQ. This CDR3 is built from 14 residues. The CDR3 loop is CASSPGLAEETQYF. CDR3 bases: TGCGCCAGCAGCCCGGGACTAGCTGAAGAGACCCAGTACTTC.

The chain uses TRBV7-9 and TRBJ1-2; D gene unclear. The ends were cut back, 5 bases at V and 3 bases at J, with 16 bases in the middle. From germline, CDR1 is SEHNR and CDR2 FQNEAQ (reference sequence). The CDR3 totals 15 residues. CDR3 protein: CASSPRRRLDYGYTF. In DNA, the CDR3 is TGTGCCAGCAGCCCACGTCGGAGGCTGGACTATGGCTACACCTTC.

The V and J genes are TRBV2 and TRBJ1-1, with D hard to call. Trimming shortened V by 6 bases and J by 1 base, and 9 bases separated the two germline ends. CDR3 length: 13 residues. Germline V gene lookup returns CDR1 SNHLY and CDR2 FYNNEI. In DNA form, the CDR3 reads TGTGCCAGCAGGGAAAACAGGAACACTGAAGCTTTCTTT. As protein: CASRENRNTEAFF. Variable domain in full (rest from reference TRBV2 and TRBJ1-1): EPEVTQTPSHQVTQMGQEVILRCVPISNHLYFYWYRQILGQKVEFLVSFYNNEISEKSEIFDDQFSVERPDGSNFTLKIRSTKLEDSAMYFCASRENRNTEAFFGQGTRLTVV.

The V gene is TRBV28, the J gene TRBJ1-2, with 10 nucleotides matching TRBD1. V lost 6 bases and J lost 5; bases outside the gene matches: 6. CDR1 is MDHEN and CDR2 is SYDVKM in the germline V gene. CDR3 size: 14 residues. The CDR3 sequence is CASRTGTGVYGYTF. As DNA, the CDR3 is TGTGCCAGCAGGACCGGGACAGGGGTTTATGGCTACACCTTC.

The V gene is TRBV9, the J gene TRBJ2-1; D is perhaps TRBD2 (5 bases). V lost 0 bases and J lost 7, with 17 bases in between. The V gene's germline CDR1 is SGDLS and CDR2 YYNGEE. The CDR3 has 16 amino acids. The CDR3: CASSVGAAGEDNEQFF. CDR3 coding DNA: TGTGCCAGCAGCGTAGGCGCCGCGGGTGAGGATAATGAGCAGTTCTTC.

V usage is TRBV6-1 and J usage is TRBJ1-1; D gene unclear. Trimming removed 5 bases at V and 5 bases at J, with 9 bases between. CDR1 MNHNS and CDR2 SASEGT come from the germline V gene. This CDR3 is built from 12 residues. CDR3 residues: CASSSLGTEAFF. Written as DNA, the CDR3 is TGTGCCAGCAGTAGTCTTGGGACTGAAGCTTTCTTT.

The chain recombines TRBV5-4 with TRBJ2-7; D remains unclear. Germline-derived CDR1 and CDR2 are SGHNT and YYREEE (reference sequence). CDR3 size: 14 residues. V lost 4 bases to trimming and J lost 2 bases, with 13 bases between them. The CDR3 loop reads CASSHNVSPYEQYF. In DNA, the CDR3 is TGTGCCAGCAGCCACAATGTATCACCCTACGAGCAGTACTTC. Combining the CDR3 with reference TRBV5-4 and TRBJ2-7 gives the whole variable domain ETGVTQSPTHLIKTRGQQVTLRCSSQSGHNTVSWYQQALGQGPQFIFQYYREEENGRGNFPPRFSGLQFPNYSSELNVNALELDDSALYLCASSHNVSPYEQYFGPGTRLTVT.

The CDR3 protein is CSARAGTLHF. As DNA, the CDR3 is TGCAGTGCTAGAGCCGGGACCCTCCACTTT. This chain connects TRBV20-1 to TRBJ1-6; unclear D gene. With 1 base removed from V and 14 bases from J, the gap between germline ends came to 6 bases. The CDR3 covers 10 residues. Germline V gene lookup returns CDR1 DFQATT and CDR2 SNEGSKA (reference sequence).

The V gene is TRBV19, the J gene TRBJ2-1; TRBD2 matches at 7 bases. The V gene end was trimmed by 2 bases and the J gene end by 5 bases; junction bases not matched to a gene: 6. Germline V gene sequence: CDR1 LNHDA, CDR2 SQIVND (reference sequence). This CDR3 is 15 amino acids long. In DNA form, the CDR3 reads TGTGCCAGTAGTATATCAGCGGGACTGAACAATGAGCAGTTCTTC. Protein: CASSISAGLNNEQFF.

J is TRBJ2-1 and V is TRBV9, with TRBD2 matching 14 bases. The V and J ends lost 0 bases and 10 bases, in that order; junction bases with no gene match: 6. CDR1 is SGDLS, CDR2 YYNGEE, per germline. The CDR3 sequence is 16 residues long. CDR3 sequence (DNA): TGTGCCAGCAGCGTAGGACTAGCGGGAGGGGTTAGGGAGCAGTTCTTC. This gives the protein CASSVGLAGGVREQFF.

This clone was detected a few times. The rearrangement joins TRBV28 to TRBJ1-4; TRBD1 might be the D (6 bases). V was cut by 2 bases and J by 2 bases, with 12 bases left in between. The CDR3 totals 16 residues. CDR1 MDHEN and CDR2 SYDVKM come from the germline V gene. The DNA of the CDR3 is TGTGCCAGCAGTTTAACAGGGTTTGGCACTAATGAAAAACTGTTTTTT. Its translation: CASSLTGFGTNEKLFF.

This sequence joins TRBV6-9 and TRBJ2-7; tentative D call: TRBD1 (5 bases). V was cut by 5 bases and J by 2 bases, with 10 bases left in between. Germline CDR1 is MNHGY and CDR2 is SVAAGI. This CDR3 has 13 residues. The CDR3 spells CASSPDSPYEQYF. The CDR3 DNA reads TGTGCCAGCAGTCCCGACAGTCCCTACGAGCAGTACTTC.

This chain joins TRBV5-1 and TRBJ2-2; the D gene is possibly TRBD2 (6 bases). The CDR3 length is 14 residues. Germline CDR1 SGHRS, CDR2 YFSETQ. V was pared by 5 bases and J by 0 bases, with 8 bases between. CDR3 sequence: CASRTSSNTGELFF. CDR3 nucleotides: TGCGCCAGCAGAACTAGCTCGAACACCGGGGAGCTGTTTTTT.

The chain employs TRBV19 and TRBJ2-7; 10 positions match TRBD1. V shed 5 bases and J 0 bases; nucleotides not matched to a gene: 7. Germline V gives CDR1 LNHDA, CDR2 SQIVND (reference sequence). The CDR3 extends over 16 amino acids. The CDR3 here is CASSPTRDRGSYEQYF. CDR3 in DNA: TGTGCCAGTAGTCCGACCCGGGACAGGGGCTCCTACGAGCAGTACTTC. Combining the CDR3 with reference TRBV19 and TRBJ2-7 gives the whole variable domain DGGITQSPKYLFRKEGQNVTLSCEQNLNHDAMYWYRQDPGQGLRLIYYSQIVNDFQKGDIAEGYSVSREKKESFPLTVTSAQKNPTAFYLCASSPTRDRGSYEQYFGPGTRLTVT.

V is TRBV2 and J is TRBJ2-7, with 9 bases lining up with TRBD2. In germline, CDR1 is SNHLY, CDR2 FYNNEI. The junction had 9 bases not matched to a gene; V was cut back by 6 bases and J by 3 bases. This CDR3 is built from 15 residues. The CDR3 DNA sequence: TGTGCCAGCAGCGATAGCGGGAGCGATAGCTACGAGCAGTACTTC. This codes for CASSDSGSDSYEQYF. Complete variable domain (other parts from reference TRBV2 and TRBJ2-7): EPEVTQTPSHQVTQMGQEVILRCVPISNHLYFYWYRQILGQKVEFLVSFYNNEISEKSEIFDDQFSVERPDGSNFTLKIRSTKLEDSAMYFCASSDSGSDSYEQYFGPGTRLTVT.

The rearrangement joins TRBV27 to TRBJ2-7, with D uncertain. The germline V and J ends were trimmed by 0 bases and 4 bases, with 10 bases remaining between them. The CDR3 spans 14 residues. Germline-derived CDR1 and CDR2 are MNHEY and SMNVEV (reference sequence). For the CDR3, the DNA is TGTGCCAGCAGTTTATCGGTGGCATCATACGAGCAGTACTTC. Its protein is CASSLSVASYEQYF.